These 24 T cell receptor beta chains originate from one sample sequenced in a study of OX40 agonist ivuxolimab in advanced cancers. Assay: immunoSEQ multiplex PCR; the TCRdb copy retains only in-frame clones and omits some. The sample comprises around 70,000 clones, around 83% of which are singletons, and roughly 2.3% rests with the top ten. The specimen comprised CD4+ or CD8+ T cells sorted from blood, sampled in a trial of the OX40 agonist ivuxolimab. Every receptor here comes from an adult with an advanced solid tumor such as melanoma, head and neck, liver or kidney cancer.

The chain uses TRBV2 and TRBJ2-2; D is unclear. Germline CDR1 is SNHLY and CDR2 is FYNNEI. V was clipped by 5 bases and J by 6 bases, with 16 bases between them. The CDR3 spans 15 residues. The CDR3 DNA reads TGTGCCAGCAGTAACCCTAGTAGTTTCGCCGGGGAGCTGTTTTTT. This translates into CASSNPSSFAGELFF.

J is TRBJ2-7 and V is TRBV11-2; 7 bases align to TRBD1. CDR3 length: 18 residues. Germline trimming cut 5 bases from V and 2 bases from J; bases unmatched to any gene: 18. Germline V gene data show CDR1 as SGHAT and CDR2 as FQNNGV. CDR3 sequence: CASSPLSRRQGTTYEQYF. The CDR3, as DNA: TGTGCCAGCAGCCCACTTTCCCGAAGACAGGGTACTACCTACGAGCAGTACTTC. Full variable domain (outside the CDR3, taken from reference TRBV11-2 and TRBJ2-7): EAGVAQSPRYKIIEKRQSVAFWCNPISGHATLYWYQQILGQGPKLLIQFQNNGVVDDSQLPKDRFSAERLKGVDSTLKIQPAKLEDSAVYLCASSPLSRRQGTTYEQYFGPGTRLTVT.

This sequence joins TRBV7-2 and TRBJ2-7; TRBD2 might be the D (7 bases). Germline V gives CDR1 SGHTA, CDR2 FQGNSA. The CDR3 sequence is 14 residues long. V was pared by 0 bases and J by 4 bases, with 10 bases between. Here the CDR3 reads CASSLAGGLYEQYF. The DNA of the CDR3 is TGTGCCAGCAGCTTAGCGGGGGGGCTTTACGAGCAGTACTTC.

V is TRBV6-5 and J is TRBJ2-7; D not resolved. The CDR3 extends over 11 amino acids. Germline assignment: CDR1 MNHEY and CDR2 SVGAGI. V lost 8 bases, J lost 6 bases, and 11 bases lay in between. CDR3 sequence: CASSRAGEQYF. The CDR3 DNA is TGTGCCAGCTCCCGCGCCGGCGAGCAGTACTTC.

This chain connects TRBV6-5 to TRBJ2-4, with D tentatively TRBD2 (5 bases). The CDR3 contains 14 residues. The V end lost 5 bases, the J end lost 4 bases, and 12 bases lay between the germline ends. Germline V gene data show CDR1 as MNHEY and CDR2 as SVGAGI. CDR3 protein: CASSARGNKNIQYF. Written as DNA, the CDR3 is TGTGCCAGCAGTGCCCGGGGAAATAAAAACATTCAGTACTTC.

V is TRBV7-6 and J is TRBJ2-3; 7 bases agree with TRBD1. CDR1 SGHVS and CDR2 FNYEAQ come from the germline V gene. CDR3 length: 21 amino acids. V lost 2 bases, J lost 1 base, and 21 bases stayed unmatched. The CDR3 DNA reads as TGTGCCAGCAGCTTAAGGGGAGTGAGTTCGATGGGACAGAGACGCACAGATACGCAGTATTTT. Its translation: CASSLRGVSSMGQRRTDTQYF.

The genes are TRBV7-6 and TRBJ1-5, with TRBD1 matching 7 bases. CDR3 length equals 17 residues. Germline V gene sequence: CDR1 SGHVS, CDR2 FNYEAQ. The J segment lost 1 base and the V segment lost 5 bases, leaving 11 bases of the junction unmatched. In DNA, the CDR3 is TGTGCCAGCAGCCCGAGACAGGGAGTCGGGAGCAATCAGCCCCAGCATTTT. Encoded protein: CASSPRQGVGSNQPQHF.

The gene calls are TRBV27 and TRBJ1-4; D possibly corresponds to TRBD1 (6 bases). Trimming removed 6 bases from V and 0 bases from J, with 11 bases in between. CDR1 is MNHEY and CDR2 is SMNVEV in the germline V gene (reference sequence). The CDR3 covers 15 residues. The CDR3 loop reads CASSPGHSTNEKLFF. The CDR3 DNA sequence: TGTGCCAGCAGCCCGGGACATTCAACTAATGAAAAACTGTTTTTT.

V gene TRBV11-3 combines with J gene TRBJ1-5; D remains ambiguous. V was trimmed by 1 base and J by 0 bases, leaving 7 bases between them. Germline lookup yields CDR1 SGHNT and CDR2 YENEEA. This CDR3 is 15 amino acids long. The CDR3 DNA reads TGTGCCAGCAGCTTAGCGGGCGATAGCAATCAGCCCCAGCATTTT. Its protein is CASSLAGDSNQPQHF.

The rearrangement joins TRBV6-1 to TRBJ1-3, with 7 positions matching TRBD1. J was trimmed by 4 bases and V by 2 bases; bases with no gene match: 11. The germline gives CDR1 MNHNS, CDR2 SASEGT. This CDR3 is built from 17 residues. The CDR3 sequence: CASSEFLNRGSGNTIYF. DNA of the CDR3: TGTGCCAGCAGTGAATTTTTAAACAGGGGCAGCGGAAACACCATATATTTT.

The rearrangement links TRBV29-1 to TRBJ2-5; the match to TRBD2 covers 9 bases. After removal of 4 bases from V and 3 bases from J, the junction contained 6 bases not matched to a gene. The CDR3 has 14 amino acids. Germline V gene sequence: CDR1 SQVTM, CDR2 ANQGSEA. Written as DNA, the CDR3 is TGCAGCGTTGTGGGTAGCGGGAGCAAAGAGACCCAGTACTTC. Its protein is CSVVGSGSKETQYF. The variable domain in full, with the rest retrieved from reference TRBV29-1 and TRBJ2-5, is SAVISQKPSRDICQRGTSLTIQCQVDSQVTMMFWYRQQPGQSLTLIATANQGSEATYESGFVIDKFPISRPNLTFSTLTVSNMSPEDSSIYLCSVVGSGSKETQYFGPGTRLLVL.

The chain couples TRBV4-3 to TRBJ2-7; D remains ambiguous. Germline V gene sequence: CDR1 LGHNA, CDR2 YSLEER. This CDR3 is 13 amino acids long. Trimming stripped 0 bases from V and 6 bases from J, with 9 bases between. The chain's CDR3 is CASSQDLGVEQYF. The CDR3, as DNA: TGCGCCAGCAGCCAAGATCTAGGTGTCGAGCAGTACTTC.

In this sample, this clone turned up a few times. The rearrangement joins TRBV11-3 to TRBJ2-7; 15 bases match TRBD2. The CDR3 extends over 20 amino acids. V dropped 5 bases and J dropped 5; count of bases not matched to a gene: 19. CDR1 is SGHNT, CDR2 YENEEA, per germline. CDR3: CASSPRSPGTSGRMTHEQYF. The DNA for the CDR3 is TGTGCCAGCAGCCCCCGATCACCCGGGACTAGCGGGAGGATGACCCACGAGCAGTACTTC.

This chain links TRBV6-6 with TRBJ2-3; D gene uncertain. CDR1 is MNHNY, CDR2 SVGAGI, per germline (reference sequence). V lost 2 bases to trimming and J lost 1 base, with 10 bases between them. The CDR3 totals 15 residues. CDR3 in DNA: TGTGCCAGCAGTTACGGCCAGCGTGGCACAGATACGCAGTATTTT. Its translation is CASSYGQRGTDTQYF.

The DNA of the CDR3 is TGTGCCAGCTCTGGCGGGAATTCCTACGAGCAGTACTTC. Encoded protein: CASSGGNSYEQYF. This chain joins TRBV18 and TRBJ2-7; possibly TRBD2 for D (6 bases). V shed 6 bases and J shed 1 base, with 10 bases lying between them. Germline V gene data show CDR1 as KGHSH and CDR2 as LQKENI. CDR3 size: 13 residues.

This sequence joins TRBV4-3 and TRBJ2-7, with 11 bases lining up with TRBD2. Trimming took 1 base from V and 2 from J; bases not matched to a gene: 4. Per the germline V gene, CDR1 is LGHNA and CDR2 is YSLEER. CDR3 size: 16 residues. The CDR3 here is CASSQVVLAGAYEQYF. CDR3 nucleotide sequence: TGCGCCAGCAGCCAAGTCGTACTAGCGGGGGCCTACGAGCAGTACTTC.

This clone has a single count. J is TRBJ1-1 and V is TRBV30; D uncertain. This CDR3 has 14 amino acids. Germline values: CDR1 GTSNPN, CDR2 SVGIG (reference sequence). Trimming cost V 2 bases and J 5 bases, with 15 bases left between them. The chain's CDR3 is CAWSRDPRRTEAFF. The CDR3 DNA reads as TGTGCCTGGAGTAGGGATCCCCGGCGGACTGAAGCTTTCTTT.

The sample holds one count of this clone. The V gene is TRBV30, the J gene TRBJ2-1; D may match TRBD1 or TRBD2 (5 bases each). The CDR3 is made up of 15 amino acids. Germline-derived CDR1 and CDR2 are GTSNPN and SVGIG (reference sequence). V was pared by 3 bases and J by 0 bases, with 12 bases between. CDR3 in amino acids: CAWRGDASSYNEQFF. CDR3 nucleotide sequence: TGTGCCTGGAGGGGGGACGCCAGCTCCTACAATGAGCAGTTCTTC.

The V call is TRBV5-1, the J call TRBJ2-7; D possibly corresponds to TRBD2 (5 bases). V lost 5 bases to trimming and J lost 3 bases, with 18 bases between them. This CDR3 is 15 amino acids long. Germline lookup yields CDR1 SGHRS and CDR2 YFSETQ. The CDR3 loop reads CASREDGDSFYEQYF. CDR3 coding DNA: TGCGCCAGCAGGGAGGACGGGGATAGCTTCTACGAGCAGTACTTC.

This chain links TRBV19 with TRBJ2-2; TRBD2 agrees at 7 bases. V lost 9 bases to trimming and J lost 3 bases; unmatched junction nucleotides: 13. CDR1 LNHDA and CDR2 SQIVND come from the germline V gene (reference sequence). This CDR3 is built from 16 residues. This CDR3 is CASLPGGRWDTGELFF. As DNA, the CDR3 is TGTGCCAGCCTTCCGGGCGGGAGATGGGACACCGGGGAGCTGTTTTTT.

V and J are TRBV14 and TRBJ1-2, with a weak D call TRBD1 (5 bases). Trimming took off 1 base at V and 7 bases at J, with 10 bases between the two ends. CDR3 length equals 13 residues. Germline loops: CDR1 SGHDN, CDR2 FVKESK. CDR3 coding DNA: TGTGCCAGCAGCCAAGCCAGGGCGGGTGGCTACACCTTC. The encoded protein is CASSQARAGGYTF.

J is TRBJ2-6 and V is TRBV28; no clear D. Between the trimmed V and J ends, which lost 5 bases and 1 base, there was a span of 9 bases. The CDR3 has 15 residues. Germline CDR1 reads MDHEN; CDR2 reads SYDVKM. DNA for the CDR3: TGTGCCAGCAGTACAACGACTTCTGGGGCCAACGTCCTGACTTTC. This sequence encodes CASSTTTSGANVLTF.

The V call is TRBV27, the J call TRBJ1-5; 10 nucleotides agree with TRBD1. Germline trimming cut 6 bases from V and 6 bases from J; bases unmatched to any gene: 5. In germline, CDR1 is MNHEY, CDR2 SMNVEV (reference sequence). This CDR3 spans 14 amino acids. Here the CDR3 reads CASSLTGGLQPQHF. The CDR3 nucleotides are TGTGCCAGCAGCCTGACAGGGGGCCTTCAGCCCCAGCATTTT.

The rearrangement uses TRBV29-1 and TRBJ2-3; no reliable D call. Germline loops: CDR1 SQVTM, CDR2 ANQGSEA. V lost 6 bases and J 5 bases, leaving 15 bases between the germline ends. CDR3 length equals 13 residues. CDR3 nucleotides: TGCAGCGTGGGTATCGACTTCGGAGATACGCAGTATTTT. It is translated as CSVGIDFGDTQYF.